Listed below are T cell receptor beta chains from one sample, sequenced in a study of PD-L1 blockade in urothelial cancer. Sequenced by immunoSEQ multiplex PCR; TCRdb stores in-frame clones only, minus some. The sample has some 60,000 clones, about 86% seen once. Sequences were derived from PBMCs, sampled around atezolizumab (anti-PD-L1) treatment. The source is a man between 45 and 60 years old with urothelial cancer. The CDR3 runs from the conserved cysteine through the conserved F or W. Clone size, where shown, is once, few, many, or a class for clones that have expanded.

abundance: .; v_gene: TRBV5-1; j_gene: TRBJ2-7; CDR3aa: CASSLEPITGDNEQYF
abundance: .; v_gene: TRBV7-2; j_gene: TRBJ1-2; CDR3aa: CASSYRQGDSYGYTF
abundance: .; v_gene: TRBV27; j_gene: TRBJ2-3; CDR3aa: CASSPDLTDTQYF
abundance: .; v_gene: TRBV10-3; j_gene: TRBJ2-1; CDR3aa: CAIGAESYNEQFF
abundance: once; v_gene: TRBV6-5; j_gene: TRBJ2-7; CDR3aa: CATLRDNSYEQYF
abundance: .; v_gene: TRBV11-1; j_gene: TRBJ2-3; CDR3aa: CASSPLMGLALNTQYF
abundance: once; v_gene: TRBV5-8; j_gene: TRBJ2-3; CDR3aa: CASSARTSGRRTDTQYF
abundance: .; v_gene: TRBV4-1; j_gene: TRBJ1-5; CDR3aa: CASSPRTGLDQPQHF
abundance: .; v_gene: TRBV4-2; j_gene: TRBJ2-1; CDR3aa: CASSHDKREVGNNEQFF
abundance: once; v_gene: TRBV5-1; j_gene: TRBJ2-1; CDR3aa: CASSGTSGSTYNEQFF
abundance: .; v_gene: TRBV27; j_gene: TRBJ1-6; CDR3aa: CASSLSQANSPLHF